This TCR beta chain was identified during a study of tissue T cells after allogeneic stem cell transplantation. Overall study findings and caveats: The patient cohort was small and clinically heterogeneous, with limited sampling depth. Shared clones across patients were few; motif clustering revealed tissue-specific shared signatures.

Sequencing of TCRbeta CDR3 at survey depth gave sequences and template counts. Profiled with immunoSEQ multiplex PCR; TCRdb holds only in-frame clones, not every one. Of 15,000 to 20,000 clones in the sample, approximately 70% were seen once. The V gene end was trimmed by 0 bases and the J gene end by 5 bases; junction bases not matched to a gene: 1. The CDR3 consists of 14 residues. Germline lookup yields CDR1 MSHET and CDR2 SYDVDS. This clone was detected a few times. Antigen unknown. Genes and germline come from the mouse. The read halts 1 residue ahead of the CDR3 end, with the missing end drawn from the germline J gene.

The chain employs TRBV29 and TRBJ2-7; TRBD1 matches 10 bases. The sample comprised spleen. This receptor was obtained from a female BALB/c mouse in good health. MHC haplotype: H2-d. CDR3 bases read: TGTGCTAGCAGTTTATCGGACAGGGGGAATGAACAGTAC. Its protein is CASSLSDRGNEQY. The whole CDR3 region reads CASSLSDRGNEQYF.